These 2 T cell receptor beta chains share one sample of origin, sequenced in a study of cytomegalovirus exposure and HLA in healthy donors (dated by TCRdb to between 2016 and 2019). Libraries were built with the immunoSEQ multiplex PCR assay. A mixture of 60 forward primers for TCR Vbeta segments and 13 reverse primers for TCR Jbeta segments was used in the multiplex PCR. TCRdb stores this immuneACCESS table with in-frame sequences only. Part of the clones is absent; in the studies checked, under half of the shortfall reflects unresolved V genes, and no reason is known for the rest. This sample gives about 180,000 clones in total; about 80% of them show up just once. The ten largest clones take up about 0.5% of the sample. Specimen: PBMCs. The receptor set was obtained from a woman aged 45-59 years in good health and CMV-seronegative.

This chain connects TRBV28 to TRBJ2-7; D is unclear. The CDR3 extends over 15 amino acids. The V end was cut by 5 bases, the J end by 0 bases, with 14 bases between. Germline V lookup: CDR1 MDHEN, CDR2 SYDVKM. The DNA of the CDR3 is TGTGCCAGCAGTGCTGTACAGAAAAGCTCCTACGAGCAGTACTTC. Protein sequence: CASSAVQKSSYEQYF.

Here the CDR3 reads CASSLHSTGAYNEQFF. The CDR3 DNA follows: TGCGCCAGCAGCCTCCACTCGACAGGGGCCTACAATGAGCAGTTCTTC. This chain uses TRBV5-1 with TRBJ2-1; 8 bases agree with TRBD1. The CDR3 consists of 16 residues. Germline CDR1 SGHRS, CDR2 YFSETQ. Unmatched junction bases numbered 8, after V lost 4 bases and J lost 2 bases.